The entry that follows covers one TCR beta chain sequence. The record originates from a study of blood T cell repertoires in COVID-19. Overall study context: Sources were T cells, B-cell-depleted T cells, or PBMCs; the material itself was cDNA or gDNA.

Across about two dozen US areas, participants ranged in age from 18 to 89 years. Study processing details: Amplification from reference gene primers served as the basis for estimated nucleated cell counts. The repertoire was sequenced with immunoSEQ multiplex PCR; TCRdb's copy has only in-frame clones and lacks some. V and J calls and clone size are as listed in that table; D and trimming were resolved from the DNA. The table records 200,000 to 250,000 clones, 87% of them present only once. The sample was PBMCs or T cells enriched from blood (not recorded which). The clonotype originates from a man between 18 and 35 years old with acute COVID-19.

This chain's CDR3 is CASSYSVTANYGYTF. CDR3 nucleotide sequence: TGTGCCAGCAGTTACTCGGTAACGGCTAACTATGGCTACACCTTC. The chain links TRBV6-5 to TRBJ1-2; no firm D call. This CDR3 comprises 15 residues. Germline lookup yields CDR1 MNHEY and CDR2 SVGAGI. Trimming removed 0 bases from V and 0 bases from J, with 8 bases in between.